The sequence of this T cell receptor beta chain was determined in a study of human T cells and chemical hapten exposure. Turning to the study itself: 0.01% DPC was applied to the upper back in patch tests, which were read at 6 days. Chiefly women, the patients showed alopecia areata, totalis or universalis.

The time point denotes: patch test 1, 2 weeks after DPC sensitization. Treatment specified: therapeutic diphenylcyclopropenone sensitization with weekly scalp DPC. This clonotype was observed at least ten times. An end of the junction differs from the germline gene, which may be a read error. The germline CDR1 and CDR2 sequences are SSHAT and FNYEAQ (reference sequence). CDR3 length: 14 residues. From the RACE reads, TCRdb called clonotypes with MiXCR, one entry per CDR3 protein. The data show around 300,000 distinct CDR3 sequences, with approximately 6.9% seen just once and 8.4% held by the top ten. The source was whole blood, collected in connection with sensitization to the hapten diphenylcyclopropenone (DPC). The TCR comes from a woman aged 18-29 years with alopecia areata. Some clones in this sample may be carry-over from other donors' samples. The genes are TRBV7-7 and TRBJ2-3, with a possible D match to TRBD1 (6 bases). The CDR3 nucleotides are TGTGCTAGCAGCCAGAGCTCAGGGGCAGATACGCAGTATTTT. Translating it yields CASSQSSGADTQYF.